These 23 T cell receptor beta chains were all obtained from the same sample, sequenced in a study of regulatory T cells in long-lasting Graves disease. Time point reported: persistent/refractory GD, antithyroid drugs over 5 years with positive TRAb. From RNA extracted from PBMCs, the TCR library was made. With iRepertoire HTBI primers and Arm-PCR of CDR3 regions, TCR beta libraries were built. TCRdb reanalysed the multiplex PCR reads using MiXCR and keeps one entry per CDR3 protein. The sample has a few hundred thousand distinct CDR3 sequences, approximately 23% seen once. Sequenced material: peripheral blood mononuclear cells (PBMCs), taken when the disease was refractory, from a patient treated with antithyroid drugs. The origin of the receptors is a woman between 40 and 55 years old with Graves disease.

Many counts were recorded for this clonotype. The chain joins TRBV2 to TRBJ1-5, with D unclear. The germline V gene encodes CDR1 SNHLY and CDR2 FYNNEI. The length of the CDR3 is 12 residues. V lost 6 bases, J lost 9 bases, and 12 bases lay in between. The CDR3 reads CASRAFGLPQHF. Here the CDR3 DNA reads TGTGCCAGCAGGGCATTCGGGTTGCCCCAGCATTTT. The full variable domain, its missing parts supplied by reference TRBV2 and TRBJ1-5, is EPEVTQTPSHQVTQMGQEVILRCVPISNHLYFYWYRQILGQKVEFLVSFYNNEISEKSEIFDDQFSVERPDGSNFTLKIRSTKLEDSAMYFCASRAFGLPQHFGDGTRLSIL.

This clonotype was seen many times. The chain couples TRBV12-3 or TRBV12-4 to TRBJ2-6; TRBD1 matches 8 bases. The CDR3 totals 16 residues. The junction had 3 bases not matched to a gene; V was cut back by 3 bases and J by 2 bases. The CDR3 DNA sequence: TGTGCCAGCAGTTTTCAGGGGGCGACTGGGGCCAACGTCCTGACTTTC. Protein: CASSFQGATGANVLTF.

The genes are TRBV6-2 or TRBV6-3 and TRBJ2-1; possibly TRBD2 for D (5 bases). The germline V and J ends were trimmed by 10 bases and 7 bases, with 14 bases remaining between them. There are 12 residues in the CDR3. Germline V gives CDR1 MNHEY, CDR2 SVGEGT. Here the CDR3 DNA reads TGTGCCACGTTATCGGGGTGGAATGAGCAGTTCTTC. It encodes CATLSGWNEQFF.

There are many counts of this clonotype. V and J are TRBV6-2 or TRBV6-3 and TRBJ2-3, with a weak D call TRBD1 (5 bases). V shed 4 bases and J shed 6 bases, with 11 bases lying between them. The CDR3 totals 13 residues. From germline, CDR1 is MNHEY and CDR2 SVGEGT. In nucleotides, the CDR3 is TGTGCCAGCAGTTTAAGGTCAGGGGATACGCAGTATTTT. Translating gives CASSLRSGDTQYF.

This clonotype was detected only a few times. The J gene is TRBJ2-1, the V gene TRBV29-1, with D tentatively TRBD2 (5 bases). Per germline, CDR1 SQVTM and CDR2 ANQGSEA. The CDR3 length is 11 residues. Trimming removed 7 bases at V and 9 bases at J, with 13 bases between. The CDR3 coding sequence is TGCAGCGGCCTACACGGAGGTGAGCAGTTCTTC. It is translated as CSGLHGGEQFF.

Ten or more counts support this clonotype. The chain is built from TRBV7-8 and TRBJ2-2; 9 nucleotides match TRBD2. Germline V gives CDR1 SGHVS, CDR2 FQNEAQ. Trimming cost V 5 bases and J 3 bases; bases outside gene matches: 10. CDR3 length: 17 residues. As DNA, the CDR3 is TGTGCCAGCAGCGCCTTATTTAGCGGGAGAGACACCGGGGAGCTGTTTTTT. It yields the protein CASSALFSGRDTGELFF.

The chain recombines TRBV25-1 with TRBJ2-7; the D is unclear. CDR1 is MGHDK and CDR2 is SYGVNS in the germline V gene. This CDR3 is built from 13 residues. Trimming stripped 4 bases from V and 2 bases from J, with 9 bases between. This chain's CDR3 is CASSGGWPYEQYF. The CDR3 DNA follows: TGTGCCAGCAGTGGGGGATGGCCCTACGAGCAGTACTTC.

For this clonotype: The junction shows a germline mismatch at one end, possibly a read error. This chain connects TRBV6-1 to TRBJ1-6, with D possibly matching TRBD1 (6 bases). This CDR3 comprises 15 residues. CDR1 is MNHNS and CDR2 is SASEGT in the germline V gene. The CDR3 sequence: CAGSQDSSYNSPLHF. The CDR3 DNA is TGTGCCGGCAGTCAGGACAGCTCCTATAATTCACCCCTCCACTTT.

This clonotype was observed once. The rearrangement links TRBV5-6 to TRBJ2-2; D is undetermined. Germline V gene lookup returns CDR1 SGHDT and CDR2 YYEEEE. CDR3 size: 15 residues. V dropped 2 bases and J dropped 3 bases, with 11 bases sitting between them. Written as DNA, the CDR3 is TGTGCCAGCAGCTTAGCAGGAAGGTACACCGGGGAGCTGTTTTTT. It codes for CASSLAGRYTGELFF.

This clonotype was counted only a few times. V usage is TRBV5-6 and J usage is TRBJ2-2, with D perhaps matching TRBD2 (5 bases). CDR1 SGHDT and CDR2 YYEEEE come from the germline V gene. The CDR3 covers 15 residues. Trimming removed 4 bases from V and 7 bases from J, with 17 bases in between. Here the CDR3 reads CASSEGVRLGGELFF. CDR3 DNA: TGTGCCAGCAGCGAGGGAGTACGGTTGGGCGGGGAGCTGTTTTTT.

This clonotype came up a few times. The chain has TRBV5-1 and TRBJ1-6; 9 nucleotides agree with TRBD1. Germline CDR1 SGHRS, CDR2 YFSETQ. Germline trimming cut 0 bases from V and 5 bases from J; bases unmatched to any gene: 3. The CDR3 runs 16 residues. CDR3 amino acids: CASSLDGQGNNSPLHF. The CDR3 DNA reads TGCGCCAGCAGCTTGGATGGACAGGGGAATAATTCACCCCTCCACTTT.

The V gene is TRBV27, the J gene TRBJ2-1; no clear D. V gave up 6 bases and J gave up 4 bases, with 13 bases separating them. Germline V gives CDR1 MNHEY, CDR2 SMNVEV (reference sequence). This CDR3 spans 14 amino acids. Here the CDR3 reads CASSPRSLYNEQFF. CDR3 sequence (DNA): TGTGCCAGCAGCCCCCGCTCGTTATACAATGAGCAGTTCTTC.

This clonotype came up a few times. The genes are TRBV28 and TRBJ2-2, with 7 bases that match TRBD2. The germline V gene encodes CDR1 MDHEN and CDR2 SYDVKM. Trimming took 11 bases from V and 2 from J; bases not matched to a gene: 8. The CDR3 has 14 residues. CDR3 in DNA: TGTGCCGGAGCGGTGGGACTAAACACCGGGGAGCTGTTTTTT. Protein product: CAGAVGLNTGELFF.

V gene TRBV28 combines with J gene TRBJ2-2; 11 nucleotides agree with TRBD2. CDR1 and CDR2 from the germline V gene are MDHEN and SYDVKM. The J segment lost 8 bases and the V segment lost 6 bases, leaving 11 bases of the junction unmatched. The CDR3 extends over 16 amino acids. The CDR3 protein is CASSQAASGRKGELFF. The CDR3 DNA is TGTGCCAGCAGCCAAGCCGCTAGCGGGAGGAAGGGGGAGCTGTTTTTT.

This clonotype was detected many times. The rearrangement joins TRBV6-5 to TRBJ1-5; possibly TRBD1 for D (5 bases). This CDR3 has 17 residues. The germline V and J ends were trimmed by 3 bases and 3 bases, with 18 bases remaining between them. Germline V gives CDR1 MNHEY, CDR2 SVGAGI. This CDR3 is CASSYSRAPGFNQPQHF. The CDR3 DNA follows: TGTGCCAGCAGTTATTCCAGGGCGCCCGGATTCAATCAGCCCCAGCATTTT.

This clonotype was recorded at least ten times. This rearrangement joins TRBV6-5 to TRBJ2-7; D remains unclear. This CDR3 spans 13 amino acids. With 3 bases removed from V and 4 bases from J, the gap between germline ends came to 10 bases. Germline V gives CDR1 MNHEY, CDR2 SVGAGI. CDR3 amino acids: CASSYSDSYEQYF. In nucleotides, the CDR3 is TGTGCCAGCAGTTATTCCGACTCTTACGAGCAGTACTTC.

In the case of this clonotype: Possible read error: a much larger clone is one base away. J is TRBJ1-1 and V is TRBV11-2; a possible D gene is TRBD1 (6 bases). The CDR3 is 15 residues long. Germline CDR1 and CDR2: SGHAT and FQNNGV. Written as DNA, the CDR3 is TGTGCCAGCAGCTTAGTTCGGGGGCGGAACACTGGAGCTTTCTTT. Encoded protein: CASSLVRGRNTGAFF.

This clonotype was observed many times. The V call is TRBV29-1, the J call TRBJ2-2; D is ambiguous. CDR1 and CDR2 (germline): SQVTM, ANQGSEA. This CDR3 is built from 11 residues. The ends were cut back, 4 bases at V and 7 bases at J, with 7 bases in the middle. The CDR3 protein is CSVVGGGELFF. The CDR3 DNA reads TGCAGCGTTGTAGGCGGCGGGGAGCTGTTTTTT.

This clonotype was found many times. The V and J genes are TRBV28 and TRBJ1-1; tentative D call: TRBD1 (5 bases). The CDR3 covers 20 residues. Looked up from germline, CDR1 is MDHEN and CDR2 is SYDVKM. V was shortened by 6 bases and J by 2 bases, with 31 bases between the two germline ends. The CDR3 nucleotides are TGTGCCAGCAGACCCCTTCCCCGGGACCACTTACTTAGGGGCAACACTGAAGCTTTCTTT. It encodes CASRPLPRDHLLRGNTEAFF.

The rearrangement links TRBV27 to TRBJ1-5, with 9 bases matching TRBD1. The CDR3 contains 13 residues. V shed 8 bases and J 6 bases; nucleotides not matched to a gene: 5. Germline assignment: CDR1 MNHEY and CDR2 SMNVEV (reference sequence). The CDR3 DNA sequence: TGTGCCAGCGGACAGGGGAAAGGTCAGCCCCAGCATTTT. Translated, it gives CASGQGKGQPQHF.

This clonotype has a count of ten or more. The chain has TRBV6-1 and TRBJ2-5; possibly TRBD1 or TRBD2 for D (6 bases each). Looked up from germline, CDR1 is MNHNS and CDR2 is SASEGT. Trimming cost V 7 bases and J 5 bases, with 14 bases left between them. CDR3 length: 13 residues. The CDR3 DNA is TGTGCCAGCACTTGGGGGGCTGGGGAGACCCAGTACTTC. Protein sequence: CASTWGAGETQYF.

The V and J genes are TRBV20-1 and TRBJ2-4, with 8 bases matching TRBD1. Germline CDR1 and CDR2: DFQATT and SNEGSKA (reference sequence). The CDR3 spans 18 residues. The V gene end was trimmed by 4 bases and the J gene end by 1 base; junction bases not matched to a gene: 15. The CDR3: CSANKYRGDGLAKNIQYF. The CDR3 nucleotides read TGCAGTGCTAATAAATACAGGGGGGATGGCCTGGCCAAAAACATTCAGTACTTC.

This clonotype was seen ten or more times. The chain has TRBV2 and TRBJ1-1; D not certain. CDR1 is SNHLY and CDR2 is FYNNEI in the germline V gene. This CDR3 comprises 14 residues. V lost 6 bases, J lost 5 bases, and 16 bases lay in between. The CDR3 sequence: CASSANGEDTEAFF. In DNA form, the CDR3 reads TGTGCCAGCAGCGCCAACGGGGAGGATACTGAAGCTTTCTTT. The full variable domain, its missing parts supplied by reference TRBV2 and TRBJ1-1, is EPEVTQTPSHQVTQMGQEVILRCVPISNHLYFYWYRQILGQKVEFLVSFYNNEISEKSEIFDDQFSVERPDGSNFTLKIRSTKLEDSAMYFCASSANGEDTEAFFGQGTRLTVV.